The 20 T cell receptor beta chains in this list originate from one sample, sequenced in a study of blood T cell repertoires in COVID-19. Clones were sequenced by immunoSEQ multiplex PCR, and TCRdb holds only the in-frame ones, with some missing. The table includes 250,000 to 350,000 clones, 70% to 90% detected once. The specimen was peripheral blood. These receptors all stem from a woman aged 25-40 years with active or convalescent COVID-19.

V is TRBV7-2 and J is TRBJ1-2; TRBD1 matches at 7 bases. V trimming: 3 bases; J trimming: 0 bases; junction bases outside the gene matches: 1. Looked up from germline, CDR1 is SGHTA and CDR2 is FQGNSA. The CDR3 sequence is 14 residues long. CDR3 nucleotide sequence: TGTGCCAGCAGCTTCGACAGGGCTAACTATGGCTACACCTTC. Translation: CASSFDRANYGYTF.

The genes are TRBV28 and TRBJ1-2; a possible D gene is TRBD1 (6 bases). CDR3 length: 16 residues. V was trimmed by 7 bases and J by 6 bases, leaving 24 bases between them. Germline CDR1 reads MDHEN; CDR2 reads SYDVKM. CDR3 nucleotide sequence: TGTGCCAGCAAACCTCCCGGGACATTAATCTGGGATGGCTACACCTTC. Residues: CASKPPGTLIWDGYTF.

A remark on this clone: Additional DNA sequences in this sample encode the identical CDR3. The chain joins TRBV27 to TRBJ1-2; 7 bases align to TRBD1. Germline V gene data show CDR1 as MNHEY and CDR2 as SMNVEV (reference sequence). The V segment lost 5 bases and the J segment 1 base; nucleotides outside the gene matches: 1. The CDR3 consists of 13 residues. CDR3 in DNA: TGTGCCAGCAGTCCAGGGGGTAACTATGGCTACACCTTC. Amino acid sequence: CASSPGGNYGYTF.

The rearrangement uses TRBV19 and TRBJ2-3; TRBD2 matches 8 bases. This CDR3 comprises 16 residues. Germline CDR1 reads LNHDA; CDR2 reads SQIVND (reference sequence). With V trimmed by 1 base and J by 0 bases, 3 bases remained unmatched. In DNA form, the CDR3 reads TGTGCCAGTAGTATAGGCGGGGGGAGCAGCACAGATACGCAGTATTTT. Translating gives CASSIGGGSSTDTQYF.

The chain is built from TRBV6-6 and TRBJ2-7, with a weak D call TRBD1 (6 bases). Germline V gene sequence: CDR1 MNHNY, CDR2 SVGAGI (reference sequence). The CDR3 runs 15 residues. V was trimmed by 8 bases and J by 2 bases, leaving 19 bases between them. The CDR3 loop reads CASLMTQQGTYEQYF. The CDR3 DNA reads as TGTGCCAGCCTCATGACTCAACAGGGTACCTACGAGCAGTACTTC.

Comments on this clone: This sample includes further DNA sequences coding for the same CDR3. The chain has TRBV7-2 and TRBJ1-4, with 7 bases that match TRBD1. This CDR3 comprises 16 residues. V gave up 5 bases and J gave up 1 base; unmatched junction bases: 7. CDR1 and CDR2 from the germline V gene are SGHTA and FQGNSA. The CDR3 reads CASSVRGPGTNEKLFF. CDR3 DNA: TGTGCCAGCAGCGTAAGGGGGCCGGGAACTAATGAAAAACTGTTTTTT.

The V call is TRBV2, the J call TRBJ1-6; 10 nucleotides line up with TRBD1. The CDR3 contains 17 residues. Germline values: CDR1 SNHLY, CDR2 FYNNEI. The V gene end was trimmed by 3 bases and the J gene end by 8 bases; junction bases not matched to a gene: 10. The CDR3 is CASSEDRGVFGDSPLHF. Written as DNA, the CDR3 is TGTGCCAGCAGTGAGGACAGGGGGGTTTTCGGTGATTCACCCCTCCACTTT. The variable domain in full, completed from reference TRBV2 and TRBJ1-6, reads EPEVTQTPSHQVTQMGQEVILRCVPISNHLYFYWYRQILGQKVEFLVSFYNNEISEKSEIFDDQFSVERPDGSNFTLKIRSTKLEDSAMYFCASSEDRGVFGDSPLHFGNGTRLTVT.

The CDR3 bases are TGTGCCTCAACTGGGGGGCAAGAGACCCAGTACTTC. This translates into CASTGGQETQYF. This chain links TRBV30 with TRBJ2-5; tentative D call: TRBD2 (6 bases). V lost 7 bases to trimming and J lost 2 bases, with 11 bases between them. Looked up from germline, CDR1 is GTSNPN and CDR2 is SVGIG (reference sequence). CDR3 size: 12 residues.

J is TRBJ1-6 and V is TRBV28, with no clear D. Trimming took 6 bases from V and 6 from J, leaving 15 bases between them. Germline values: CDR1 MDHEN, CDR2 SYDVKM. There are 15 residues in the CDR3. CDR3 sequence (DNA): TGTGCCAGCAGGCCTCGGCAAACGGGTAATTCACCCCTCCACTTT. Amino acid sequence: CASRPRQTGNSPLHF.

The chain is built from TRBV7-2 and TRBJ2-5; the D is unclear. The germline V and J ends were trimmed by 2 bases and 7 bases, with 17 bases remaining between them. The CDR3 consists of 15 residues. Looked up from germline, CDR1 is SGHTA and CDR2 is FQGNSA. CDR3 region: CASSLSLRSMVTQYF. For the CDR3, the DNA is TGTGCCAGCAGCTTATCTCTCCGGAGCATGGTGACCCAGTACTTC. The entire variable domain, with the rest obtained from reference TRBV7-2 and TRBJ2-5, is as follows: GAGVSQSPSNKVTEKGKDVELRCDPISGHTALYWYRQSLGQGLEFLIYFQGNSAPDKSGLPSDRFSAERTGGSVSTLTIQRTQQEDSAVYLCASSLSLRSMVTQYFGPGTRLLVL.

This chain links TRBV27 with TRBJ1-1; possible D gene TRBD1, 6 bases. The V end was cut by 5 bases, the J end by 0 bases, with 16 bases between. Germline CDR1 and CDR2: MNHEY and SMNVEV (reference sequence). The CDR3 consists of 16 residues. The CDR3 bases are TGTGCCAGCAGTAAGAGGGGGACGGGGATGAACACTGAAGCTTTCTTT. Translating it yields CASSKRGTGMNTEAFF.

The chain carries TRBV9 and TRBJ2-2; D call uncertain. The V end lost 0 bases, the J end lost 0 bases, and 3 bases lay between the germline ends. Per germline, CDR1 SGDLS and CDR2 YYNGEE. The CDR3 contains 14 residues. The CDR3 reads CASSVVANTGELFF. CDR3 nucleotides: TGTGCCAGCAGCGTAGTAGCGAACACCGGGGAGCTGTTTTTT.

This chain links TRBV6-1 with TRBJ1-1; possible D gene TRBD1, 6 bases. This CDR3 spans 15 amino acids. Per the germline V gene, CDR1 is MNHNS and CDR2 is SASEGT. Trimming took 1 base from V and 11 from J, leaving 20 bases between them. The CDR3 here is CASSEVHAAGRGAFF. CDR3 bases: TGTGCCAGCAGTGAAGTGCACGCCGCGGGGAGGGGGGCTTTCTTT.

CDR3 DNA: TGTGCCAGCAGTCTTATCAGCGGGGGCATTTTCTACGAGCAGTACTTC. As protein: CASSLISGGIFYEQYF. The chain combines TRBV6-2 or TRBV6-3 with TRBJ2-7, with 8 bases that match TRBD2. Germline loops: CDR1 MNHEY, CDR2 SVGEGT. The CDR3 loop spans 16 amino acids. Unmatched junction bases numbered 12, after V lost 5 bases and J lost 3 bases.

The J gene is TRBJ2-7, the V gene TRBV6-2 or TRBV6-3; 7 positions agree with TRBD2. The CDR3 spans 14 residues. The V gene end was trimmed by 2 bases and the J gene end by 0 bases; junction bases not matched to a gene: 1. Per the germline V gene, CDR1 is MNHEY and CDR2 is SVGEGT. CDR3 region: CASSYQRGSYEQYF. The CDR3 coding sequence is TGTGCCAGCAGTTACCAGCGGGGCTCCTACGAGCAGTACTTC.

The CDR3 loop is CASSPDAAANQPQHF. The CDR3 coding sequence is TGTGCCAGCTCACCCGATGCGGCCGCAAATCAGCCCCAGCATTTT. The chain recombines TRBV18 with TRBJ1-5; no clear D. Germline V lookup: CDR1 KGHSH, CDR2 LQKENI. V was pared by 3 bases and J by 4 bases, with 13 bases between. There are 15 residues in the CDR3.

The rearrangement links TRBV5-1 to TRBJ2-6; 7 nucleotides match TRBD1. This CDR3 has 16 residues. Germline V CDR1 and CDR2: SGHRS, YFSETQ. The ends lost 4 bases at V and 0 bases at J; junction bases unmatched: 4. The CDR3 DNA sequence: TGCGCCAGCAGCGACCGGGACAGCTCTGGGGCCAACGTCCTGACTTTC. It translates to CASSDRDSSGANVLTF.

This clone was detected a few times. V and J are TRBV3-1 (or the pseudogene TRBV3-2) and TRBJ2-1; 12 nucleotides match TRBD2. The CDR3 is 16 residues long. Germline loops: CDR1 LGHDT, CDR2 YNNKEL (reference sequence). V lost 4 bases, J lost 4 bases, and 5 bases stayed unmatched. Here the CDR3 DNA reads TGTGCCAGCAGCCGGCCGGGACTAGCGGGTTACAATGAGCAGTTCTTC. Translated, it gives CASSRPGLAGYNEQFF.

The rearrangement joins TRBV7-9 to TRBJ2-2, with a weak D call TRBD1 (5 bases). The V end was cut by 6 bases, the J end by 0 bases, with 8 bases between. This CDR3 spans 14 amino acids. Germline CDR1 SEHNR, CDR2 FQNEAQ (reference sequence). CDR3 amino acids: CASRKQANTGELFF. For the CDR3, the DNA is TGTGCCAGCAGGAAACAGGCGAACACCGGGGAGCTGTTTTTT.

Comments on this clone: Other DNA sequences in the sample encode the same CDR3. This sequence joins TRBV18 and TRBJ2-2; 7 bases line up with TRBD1. The junction had 6 bases not matched to a gene; V was cut back by 3 bases and J by 5 bases. This CDR3 has 15 amino acids. Germline lookup yields CDR1 KGHSH and CDR2 LQKENI. CDR3 region: CASSPRQGGTGELFF. CDR3 nucleotide sequence: TGTGCCAGCTCACCCAGACAGGGTGGTACCGGGGAGCTGTTTTTT.